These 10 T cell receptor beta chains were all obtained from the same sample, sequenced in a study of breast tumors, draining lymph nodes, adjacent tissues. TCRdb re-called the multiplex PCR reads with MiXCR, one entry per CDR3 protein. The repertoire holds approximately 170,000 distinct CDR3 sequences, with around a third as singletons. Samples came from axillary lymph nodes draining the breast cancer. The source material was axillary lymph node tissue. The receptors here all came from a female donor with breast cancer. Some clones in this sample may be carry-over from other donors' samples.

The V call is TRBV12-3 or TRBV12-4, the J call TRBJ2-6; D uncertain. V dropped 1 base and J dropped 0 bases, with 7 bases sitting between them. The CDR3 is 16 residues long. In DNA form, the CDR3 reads TGTGCCAGCAGTTTAGATAGGTACTCTGGGGCCAACGTCCTGACTTTC. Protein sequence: CASSLDRYSGANVLTF.

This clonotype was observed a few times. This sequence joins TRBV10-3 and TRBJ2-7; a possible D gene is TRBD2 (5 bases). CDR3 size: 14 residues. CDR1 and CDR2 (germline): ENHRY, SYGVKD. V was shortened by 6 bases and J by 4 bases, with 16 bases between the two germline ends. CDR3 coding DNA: TGTGCCATCAGACCGGGATCTGAGACTTACGAGCAGTACTTC. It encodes CAIRPGSETYEQYF.

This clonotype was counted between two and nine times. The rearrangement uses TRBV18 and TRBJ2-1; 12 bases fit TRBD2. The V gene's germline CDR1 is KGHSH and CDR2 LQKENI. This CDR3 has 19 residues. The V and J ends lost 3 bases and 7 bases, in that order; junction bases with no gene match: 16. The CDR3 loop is CASSPFPKGTSGRWNEQFF. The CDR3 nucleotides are TGTGCCAGCTCACCCTTCCCCAAGGGTACTAGCGGGAGGTGGAATGAGCAGTTCTTC.

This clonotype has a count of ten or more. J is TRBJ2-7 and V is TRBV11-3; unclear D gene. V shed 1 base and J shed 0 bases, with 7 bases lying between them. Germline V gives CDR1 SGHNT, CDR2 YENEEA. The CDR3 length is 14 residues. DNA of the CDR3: TGTGCCAGCAGCTTAGGCAGACTCTCCTACGAGCAGTACTTC. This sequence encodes CASSLGRLSYEQYF. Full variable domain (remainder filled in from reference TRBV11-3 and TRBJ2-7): EAGVVQSPRYKIIEKKQPVAFWCNPISGHNTLYWYLQNLGQGPELLIRYENEEAVDDSQLPKDRFSAERLKGVDSTLKIQPAELGDSAVYLCASSLGRLSYEQYFGPGTRLTVT.

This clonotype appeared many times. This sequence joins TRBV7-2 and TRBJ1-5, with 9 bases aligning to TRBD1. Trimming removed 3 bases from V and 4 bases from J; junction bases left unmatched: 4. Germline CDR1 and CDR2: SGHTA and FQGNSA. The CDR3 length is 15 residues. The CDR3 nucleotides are TGTGCCAGCAGCTTTGGGACAGGGAGGAATCAGCCCCAGCATTTT. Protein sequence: CASSFGTGRNQPQHF.

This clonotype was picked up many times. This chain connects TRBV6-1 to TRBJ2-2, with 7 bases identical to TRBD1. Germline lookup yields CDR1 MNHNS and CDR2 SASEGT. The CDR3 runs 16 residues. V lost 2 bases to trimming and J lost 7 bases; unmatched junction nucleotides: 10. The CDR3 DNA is TGTGCCAGCAGTGAACCGGGTAGGGGGCAAGGCGGGGAGCTGTTTTTT. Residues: CASSEPGRGQGGELFF.

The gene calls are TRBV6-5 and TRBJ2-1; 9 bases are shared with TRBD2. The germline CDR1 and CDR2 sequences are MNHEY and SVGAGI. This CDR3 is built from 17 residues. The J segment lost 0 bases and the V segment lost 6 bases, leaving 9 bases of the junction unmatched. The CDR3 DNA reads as TGTGCCAGCAGGCTACTAGCGGGCATGAGCTCCTACAATGAGCAGTTCTTC. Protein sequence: CASRLLAGMSSYNEQFF.

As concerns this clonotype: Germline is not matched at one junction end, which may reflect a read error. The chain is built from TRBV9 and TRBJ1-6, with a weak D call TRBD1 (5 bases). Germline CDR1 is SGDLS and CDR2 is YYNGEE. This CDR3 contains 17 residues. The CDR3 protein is CASSATTVNSYNSPLHF. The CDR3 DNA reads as TGTGCCAGCAGCGCCACGACAGTTAACTCCTATAATTCCCCCCTCCACTTT.

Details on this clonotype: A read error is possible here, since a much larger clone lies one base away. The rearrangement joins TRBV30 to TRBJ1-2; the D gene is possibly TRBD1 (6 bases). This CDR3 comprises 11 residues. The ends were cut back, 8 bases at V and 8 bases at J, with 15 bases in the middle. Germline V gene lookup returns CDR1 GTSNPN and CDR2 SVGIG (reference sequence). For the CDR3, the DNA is TGTGCCAGGGGGTCCCAGGGGGGCTACACCTTC. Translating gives CARGSQGGYTF.

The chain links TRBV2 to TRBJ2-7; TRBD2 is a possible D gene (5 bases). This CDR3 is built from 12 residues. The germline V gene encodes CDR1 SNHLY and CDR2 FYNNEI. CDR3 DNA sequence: TGTGCTAGATCGAGCGGATCCTACGAGCAGTACTTC. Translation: CARSSGSYEQYF.